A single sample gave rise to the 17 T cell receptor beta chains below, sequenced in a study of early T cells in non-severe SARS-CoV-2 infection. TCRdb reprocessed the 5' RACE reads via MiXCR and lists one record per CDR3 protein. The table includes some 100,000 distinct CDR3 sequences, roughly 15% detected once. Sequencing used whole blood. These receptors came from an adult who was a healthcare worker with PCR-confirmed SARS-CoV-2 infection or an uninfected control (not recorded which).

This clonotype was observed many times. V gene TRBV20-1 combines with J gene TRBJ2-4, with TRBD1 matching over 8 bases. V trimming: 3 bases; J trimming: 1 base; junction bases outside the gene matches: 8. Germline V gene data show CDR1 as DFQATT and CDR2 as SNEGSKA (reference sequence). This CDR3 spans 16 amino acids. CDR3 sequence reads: CSARGTQGVAKNIQYF. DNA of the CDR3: TGCAGTGCTAGGGGAACACAGGGGGTGGCCAAAAACATTCAGTACTTC.

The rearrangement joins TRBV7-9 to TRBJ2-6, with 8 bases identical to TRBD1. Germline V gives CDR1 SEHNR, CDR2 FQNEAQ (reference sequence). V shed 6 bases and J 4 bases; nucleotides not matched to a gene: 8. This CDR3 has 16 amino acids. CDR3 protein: CASRATGGTGANVLTF. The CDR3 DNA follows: TGTGCCAGCAGAGCAACAGGGGGAACAGGGGCCAACGTCCTGACTTTC.

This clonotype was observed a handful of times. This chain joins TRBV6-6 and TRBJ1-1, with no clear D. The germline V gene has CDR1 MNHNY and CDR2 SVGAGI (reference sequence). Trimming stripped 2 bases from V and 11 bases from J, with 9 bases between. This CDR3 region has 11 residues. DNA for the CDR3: TGTGCCAGCAGTTACCTGCAACAGGCTTTCTTT. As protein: CASSYLQQAFF.

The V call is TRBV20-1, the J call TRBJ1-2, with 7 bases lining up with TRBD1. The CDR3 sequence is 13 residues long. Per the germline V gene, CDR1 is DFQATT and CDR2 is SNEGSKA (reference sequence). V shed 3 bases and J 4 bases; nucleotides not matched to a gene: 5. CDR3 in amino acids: CSASNRDSYGYTF. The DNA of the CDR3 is TGCAGTGCTAGCAACCGGGACAGCTATGGCTACACCTTC.

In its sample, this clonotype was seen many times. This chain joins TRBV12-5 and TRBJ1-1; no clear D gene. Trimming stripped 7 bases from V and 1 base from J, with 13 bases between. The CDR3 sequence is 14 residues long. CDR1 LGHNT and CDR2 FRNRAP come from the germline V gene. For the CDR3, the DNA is TGTGCTAGTGCCCTGAGCCTAGGGAACACTGAAGCTTTCTTT. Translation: CASALSLGNTEAFF.

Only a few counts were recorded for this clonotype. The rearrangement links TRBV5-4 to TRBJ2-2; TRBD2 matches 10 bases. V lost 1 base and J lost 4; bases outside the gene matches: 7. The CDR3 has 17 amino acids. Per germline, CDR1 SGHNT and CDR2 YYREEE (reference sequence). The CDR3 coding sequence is TGTGCCAGCAGCTTGAAGCGGGGGGGCGCCGGCACCGGGGAGCTGTTTTTT. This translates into CASSLKRGGAGTGELFF.

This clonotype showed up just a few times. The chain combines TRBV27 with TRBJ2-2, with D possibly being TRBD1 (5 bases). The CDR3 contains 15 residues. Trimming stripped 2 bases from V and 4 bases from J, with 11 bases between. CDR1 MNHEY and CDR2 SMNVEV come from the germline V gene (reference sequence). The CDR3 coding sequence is TGTGCCAGCAGTTTAATGGGGCTATCCACCGGGGAGCTGTTTTTT. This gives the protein CASSLMGLSTGELFF.

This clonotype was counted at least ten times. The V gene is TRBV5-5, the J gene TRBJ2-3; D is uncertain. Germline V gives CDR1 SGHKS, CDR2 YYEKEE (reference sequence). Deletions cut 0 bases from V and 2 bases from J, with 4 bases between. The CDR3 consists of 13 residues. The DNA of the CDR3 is TGTGCCAGCAGCTTGGTGCCCACAGATACGCAGTATTTT. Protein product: CASSLVPTDTQYF. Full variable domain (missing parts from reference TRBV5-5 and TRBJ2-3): DAGVTQSPTHLIKTRGQQVTLRCSPISGHKSVSWYQQVLGQGPQFIFQYYEKEERGRGNFPDRFSARQFPNYSSELNVNALLLGDSALYLCASSLVPTDTQYFGPGTRLTVL.

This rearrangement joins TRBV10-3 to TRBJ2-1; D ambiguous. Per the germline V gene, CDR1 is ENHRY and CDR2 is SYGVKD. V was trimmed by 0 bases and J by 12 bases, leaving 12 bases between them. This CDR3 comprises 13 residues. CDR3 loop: CAISESTSARQFF. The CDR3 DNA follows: TGTGCCATCAGTGAGTCTACGTCCGCCCGGCAGTTCTTC.

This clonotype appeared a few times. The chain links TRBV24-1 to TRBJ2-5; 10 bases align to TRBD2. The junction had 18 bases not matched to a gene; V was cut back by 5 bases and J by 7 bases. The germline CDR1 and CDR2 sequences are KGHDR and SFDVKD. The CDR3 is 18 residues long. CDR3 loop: CATSARPGQAGGLPTQYF. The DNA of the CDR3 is TGTGCCACCAGTGCCCGCCCGGGGCAAGCGGGGGGGCTCCCGACCCAGTACTTC.

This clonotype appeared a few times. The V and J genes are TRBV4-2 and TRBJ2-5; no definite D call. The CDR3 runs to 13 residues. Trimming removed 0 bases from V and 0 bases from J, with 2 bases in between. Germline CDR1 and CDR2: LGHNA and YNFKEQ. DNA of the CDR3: TGTGCCAGCAGCCAAGAAAACCAAGAGACCCAGTACTTC. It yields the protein CASSQENQETQYF.

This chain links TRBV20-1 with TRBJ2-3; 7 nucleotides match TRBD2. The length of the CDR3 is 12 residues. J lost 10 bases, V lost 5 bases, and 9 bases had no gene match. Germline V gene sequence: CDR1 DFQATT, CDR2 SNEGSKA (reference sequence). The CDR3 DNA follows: TGCAGTGCTTCGCCGACTAGCCTCGCGCAGTATTTT. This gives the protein CSASPTSLAQYF.

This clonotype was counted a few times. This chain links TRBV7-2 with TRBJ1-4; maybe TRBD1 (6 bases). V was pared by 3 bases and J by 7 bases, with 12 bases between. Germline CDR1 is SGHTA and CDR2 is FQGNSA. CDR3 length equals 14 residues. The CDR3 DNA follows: TGTGCCAGCAGCTTCCGGGGGCTTGGTGAAAAACTGTTTTTT. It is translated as CASSFRGLGEKLFF.

CDR3 DNA: TGCAGTGCTGGTCGAGCGACTGGTTGGGAGCGGCTCCTCGAATTTTTT. Translation gives CSAGRATGWERLLEFF. V is TRBV20-1 and J is TRBJ1-4, with D unresolved. The CDR3 has 16 amino acids. The germline gives CDR1 DFQATT, CDR2 SNEGSKA (reference sequence). Deletions cut 5 bases from V and 17 bases from J, with 33 bases between.

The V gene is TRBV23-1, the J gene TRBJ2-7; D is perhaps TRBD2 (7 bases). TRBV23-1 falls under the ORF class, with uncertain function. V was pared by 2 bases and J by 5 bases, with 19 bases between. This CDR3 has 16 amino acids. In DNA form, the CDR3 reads TGCGCCAGCAGTCAAGGACTAAGGGGGGGAAAACACGAGCAGTACGTC. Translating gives CASSQGLRGGKHEQYV.

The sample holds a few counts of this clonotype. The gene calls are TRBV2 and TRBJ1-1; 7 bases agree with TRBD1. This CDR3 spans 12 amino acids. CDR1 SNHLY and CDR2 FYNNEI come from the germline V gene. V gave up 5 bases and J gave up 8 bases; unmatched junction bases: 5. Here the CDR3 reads CASSSDREEAFF. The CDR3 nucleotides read TGTGCCAGCAGTTCCGACAGGGAAGAAGCTTTCTTT.

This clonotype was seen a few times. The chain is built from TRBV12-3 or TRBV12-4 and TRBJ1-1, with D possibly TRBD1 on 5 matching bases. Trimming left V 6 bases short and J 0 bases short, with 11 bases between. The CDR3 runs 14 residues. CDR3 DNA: TGTGCCAGCAGCCGCGAGACAGTGAACACTGAAGCTTTCTTT. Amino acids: CASSRETVNTEAFF.